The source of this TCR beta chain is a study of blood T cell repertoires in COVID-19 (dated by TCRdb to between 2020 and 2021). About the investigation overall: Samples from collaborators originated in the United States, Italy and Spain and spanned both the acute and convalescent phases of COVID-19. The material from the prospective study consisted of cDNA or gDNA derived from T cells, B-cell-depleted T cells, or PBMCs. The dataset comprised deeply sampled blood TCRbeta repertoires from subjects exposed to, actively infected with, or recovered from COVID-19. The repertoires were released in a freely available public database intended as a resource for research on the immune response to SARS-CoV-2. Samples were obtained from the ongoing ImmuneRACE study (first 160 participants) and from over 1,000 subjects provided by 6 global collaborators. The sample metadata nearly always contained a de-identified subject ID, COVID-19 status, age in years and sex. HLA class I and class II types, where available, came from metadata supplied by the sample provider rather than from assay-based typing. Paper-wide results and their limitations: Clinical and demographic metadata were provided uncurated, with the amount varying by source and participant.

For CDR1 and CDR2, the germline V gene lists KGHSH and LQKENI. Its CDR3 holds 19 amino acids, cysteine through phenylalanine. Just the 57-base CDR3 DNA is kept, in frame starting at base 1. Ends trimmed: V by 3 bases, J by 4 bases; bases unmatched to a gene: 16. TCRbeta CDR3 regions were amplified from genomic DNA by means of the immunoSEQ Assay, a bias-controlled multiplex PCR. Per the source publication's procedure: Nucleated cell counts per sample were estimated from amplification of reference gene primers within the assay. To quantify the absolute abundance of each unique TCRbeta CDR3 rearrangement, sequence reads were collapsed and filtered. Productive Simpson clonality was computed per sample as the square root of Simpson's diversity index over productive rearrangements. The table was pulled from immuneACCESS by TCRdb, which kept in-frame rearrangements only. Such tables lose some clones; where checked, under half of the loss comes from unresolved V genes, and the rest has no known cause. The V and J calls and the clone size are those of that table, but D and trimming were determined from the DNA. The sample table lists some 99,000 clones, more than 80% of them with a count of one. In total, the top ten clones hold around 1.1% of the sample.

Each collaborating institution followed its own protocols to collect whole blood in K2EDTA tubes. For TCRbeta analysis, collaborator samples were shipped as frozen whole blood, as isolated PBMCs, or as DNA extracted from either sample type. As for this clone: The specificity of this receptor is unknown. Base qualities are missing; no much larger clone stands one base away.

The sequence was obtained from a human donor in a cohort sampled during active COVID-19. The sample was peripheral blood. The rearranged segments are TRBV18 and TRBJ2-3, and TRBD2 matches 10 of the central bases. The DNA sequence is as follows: TGTGCCAGCTCACCGCTCGTAGCGGGAGGCCTACCGGGGGCAGATACGCAGTATTTT. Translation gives CASSPLVAGGLPGADTQYF.